A selection of T cell receptor beta chains follows, all from one sample in a study of CD8+ T cells in alopecia areata. The method was immunoSEQ multiplex PCR; TCRdb's version includes in-frame clones alone and lacks a portion of them. The sample includes about 150,000 clones, around 50% of them seen just once. Sequenced here: CD8+ T cells sorted from blood, sampled at week 0. These TCRs come from a human donor with alopecia areata. CDR3s include the opening cysteine and the closing phenylalanine or tryptophan. D genes are given only for firm matches. Rows give clone size only sometimes, using once, few, many, or a class for an expanded clone.

CDR3aa,CDR3nt,v_gene,d_gene,abundance,j_gene
CASTTDQETQYF,TGTGCCAGCACGACAGACCAAGAGACCCAGTACTTC,TRBV2,-,few,TRBJ2-5
CASSHAGTTRNYEQYF,TGTGCCAGCAGTCACGCGGGGACTACGAGGAACTACGAGCAGTACTTC,TRBV11-2,TRBD2,-,TRBJ2-7
CASSPPEDNEQFF,TGTGCCAGCTCACCACCGGAGGACAATGAGCAGTTCTTC,TRBV18,-,few,TRBJ2-1
CASSNGGGVEQFF,TGTGCCAGCAGCAACGGGGGAGGGGTTGAGCAGTTCTTC,TRBV5-6,TRBD2,few,TRBJ2-1
CASNPGTAGQPQHF,TGCGCCAGCAACCCCGGGACAGCAGGTCAGCCCCAGCATTTT,TRBV23-1,TRBD1,few,TRBJ1-5
CASSYPDRAYEQYF,TGTGCCAGCAGTTACCCCGACAGGGCCTACGAGCAGTACTTC,TRBV6-6,TRBD1,-,TRBJ2-7
CATSSLPGTDTQYF,TGTGCCACCAGCAGTCTCCCGGGCACAGATACGCAGTATTTT,TRBV15,-,-,TRBJ2-3
CASSLGTGWYEQYF,TGCGCCAGCAGCTTGGGCACAGGCTGGTACGAGCAGTACTTC,TRBV5-1,-,few,TRBJ2-7
CASSSIGGQTYGYTF,TGTGCCAGCAGTTCTATCGGGGGACAGACATATGGCTACACCTTC,TRBV6-5,TRBD1,-,TRBJ1-2
CASTAAGDTQYF,TGTGCCAGCACCGCCGCAGGAGATACGCAGTATTTT,TRBV6-5,-,-,TRBJ2-3
CASSIGTGNYYEQYF,TGTGCCAGTAGTATCGGGACAGGAAACTACTACGAGCAGTACTTC,TRBV19,TRBD1,-,TRBJ2-7
CATSTQRGVTDTQYF,TGTGCCACCAGCACGCAGCGGGGCGTCACAGATACGCAGTATTTT,TRBV15,TRBD2,-,TRBJ2-3
CAWSASHIQYF,TGTGCCTGGAGTGCATCTCACATTCAGTACTTC,TRBV30,-,-,TRBJ2-4
CASSFGDRDNEQYF,TGTGCCAGCAGCTTTGGGGACAGGGACAACGAGCAGTACTTC,TRBV11-3,TRBD1,once,TRBJ2-7
CATRGDTTEAFF,TGTGCCACCAGGGGGGATACCACTGAAGCTTTCTTT,TRBV6-4,TRBD1,-,TRBJ1-1